The source of this T cell receptor (beta chain) is a study of T cells in Graves' hyperthyroidism and ophthalmopathy. CDR1 and CDR2 (germline): SEHNR, FQNEAQ (reference sequence). The ends were cut back, 8 bases at V and 9 bases at J, with 11 bases in the middle. The CDR3 consists of 11 residues. This clonotype occurred many times. What it binds is not known. The source material, RNA transcripts, was used to amplify TCR beta CDR3 regions. Researchers ran a first-round RT-PCR on the TCR CDR3 using the HTBI primer set. From the multiplex PCR reads, TCRdb called clonotypes with MiXCR, one entry per CDR3 protein. The sample gives 450,000 to 650,000 distinct CDR3 sequences, more than 13% of which show up once; 7.1% is in the top ten. Overall study findings and caveats: Blood held most thyroid clonotypes expanded above 0.001 frequency.

Patients were excluded for uncontrolled infection, other autoimmune disease, pregnancy or lactation. Thyroid ultrasound and orbital computed tomography, with clinical symptoms and serum thyroxine and TRAb, informed diagnoses. It was approximately 9.7 ml of fresh peripheral blood that supplied the PBMCs. The J gene is TRBJ2-1, the V gene TRBV7-9; D is perhaps TRBD1 or TRBD2 (5 bases each). This clonotype originated in a woman younger than 35 with Graves' ophthalmopathy. Sequencing was done on a sample of blood. CDR3 sequence (DNA): TGTGCCAGCGGGGGAGCGTTTGAGCAGTTCTTC. Its translation: CASGGAFEQFF.